The 8 T cell receptor beta chains below were found in one sample sequenced in a study of OX40 agonist ivuxolimab in advanced cancers. TCRdb keeps only in-frame clones here, not all; method: immunoSEQ multiplex PCR. The table records around 45,000 clones, almost 90% of them present only once. This specimen was CD4+ or CD8+ T cells sorted from blood, taken in a trial of the OX40 agonist ivuxolimab. These receptors came from an adult with an advanced solid tumor such as melanoma, head and neck, liver or kidney cancer.

The V call is TRBV7-9, the J call TRBJ1-4; 11 bases align to TRBD1. With V trimmed by 4 bases and J by 7 bases, 2 bases remained unmatched. The CDR3 is made up of 14 amino acids. Germline V lookup: CDR1 SEHNR, CDR2 FQNEAQ (reference sequence). CDR3 in DNA: TGTGCCAGCAGCTCCGGGACAGGGGGTGAAAAACTGTTTTTT. It is translated as CASSSGTGGEKLFF.

This clone appeared a few times. V and J are TRBV28 and TRBJ1-2, with D perhaps TRBD1 (5 bases). The CDR3 has 13 residues. The germline CDR1 and CDR2 sequences are MDHEN and SYDVKM. V was trimmed by 6 bases and J by 4 bases, leaving 12 bases between them. The CDR3 spells CASRSGGGYGYTF. In DNA form, the CDR3 reads TGTGCCAGCAGGAGCGGGGGGGGCTATGGCTACACCTTC.

This clone has more than one count but fewer than ten. The chain employs TRBV19 and TRBJ1-5; D uncertain. V lost 4 bases and J 0 bases, leaving 7 bases between the germline ends. This CDR3 region has 14 residues. Germline loops: CDR1 LNHDA, CDR2 SQIVND (reference sequence). The chain's CDR3 is CASSRLGSNQPQHF. The CDR3 nucleotides read TGTGCCAGTAGTAGGCTAGGTAGCAATCAGCCCCAGCATTTT.

V is TRBV7-9 and J is TRBJ1-5; no clear D gene. The CDR3 is made up of 13 amino acids. Germline assignment: CDR1 SEHNR and CDR2 FQNEAQ (reference sequence). Between the trimmed V and J ends, which lost 3 bases and 4 bases, there was a span of 7 bases. The CDR3, as DNA: TGTGCCAGCAGCTTCGATGGGAATCAGCCCCAGCATTTT. It codes for CASSFDGNQPQHF.

The chain joins TRBV28 to TRBJ2-7; TRBD1 matches 9 bases. The CDR3 runs to 14 residues. After removal of 4 bases from V and 6 bases from J, the junction contained 7 bases not matched to a gene. The V gene's germline CDR1 is MDHEN and CDR2 SYDVKM. CDR3: CASSYWDRVGEQYF. CDR3 coding DNA: TGTGCCAGCAGTTATTGGGACAGGGTGGGCGAGCAGTACTTC.

This clone was seen only a few times. Other DNA sequences within the sample encode an identical CDR3. The chain carries TRBV9 and TRBJ2-3; 8 bases are shared with TRBD2. J lost 5 bases, V lost 2 bases, and 4 bases had no gene match. Germline V lookup: CDR1 SGDLS, CDR2 YYNGEE. The CDR3 totals 14 residues. Written as DNA, the CDR3 is TGTGCCAGCAGCGTGAGCGGGAGTCAAGATACGCAGTATTTT. Translation: CASSVSGSQDTQYF. The full variable domain, in which reference TRBV9 and TRBJ2-3 provide the parts outside the CDR3, is DSGVTQTPKHLITATGQRVTLRCSPRSGDLSVYWYQQSLDQGLQFLIQYYNGEERAKGNILERFSAQQFPDLHSELNLSSLELGDSALYFCASSVSGSQDTQYFGPGTRLTVL.

V and J are TRBV5-6 and TRBJ2-1; tentative D call: TRBD2 (7 bases). This CDR3 comprises 16 residues. The V end was cut by 0 bases, the J end by 2 bases, with 12 bases between. The germline gives CDR1 SGHDT, CDR2 YYEEEE. The CDR3 protein is CASSLGLGGAYNEQFF. CDR3 coding DNA: TGTGCCAGCAGCTTGGGATTAGGGGGGGCCTACAATGAGCAGTTCTTC.

The rearrangement joins TRBV11-2 to TRBJ2-2, with 7 bases matching TRBD1. CDR1 and CDR2 (germline): SGHAT, FQNNGV. CDR3 length equals 15 residues. The V and J ends lost 5 bases and 2 bases, in that order; junction bases with no gene match: 5. This chain's CDR3 is CASSPRDSNTGELFF. CDR3 in DNA: TGTGCCAGCAGCCCTCGGGACAGCAACACCGGGGAGCTGTTTTTT.